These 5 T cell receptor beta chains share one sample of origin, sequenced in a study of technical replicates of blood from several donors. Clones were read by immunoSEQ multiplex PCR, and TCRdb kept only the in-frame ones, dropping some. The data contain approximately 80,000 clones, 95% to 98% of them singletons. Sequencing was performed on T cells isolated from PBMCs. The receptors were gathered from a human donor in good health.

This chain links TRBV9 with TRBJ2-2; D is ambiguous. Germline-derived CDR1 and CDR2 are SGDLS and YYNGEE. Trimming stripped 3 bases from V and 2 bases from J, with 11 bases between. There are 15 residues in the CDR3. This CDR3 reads CASSASSSNTGELFF. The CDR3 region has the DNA TGTGCCAGCAGCGCTAGTAGCTCAAACACCGGGGAGCTGTTTTTT.

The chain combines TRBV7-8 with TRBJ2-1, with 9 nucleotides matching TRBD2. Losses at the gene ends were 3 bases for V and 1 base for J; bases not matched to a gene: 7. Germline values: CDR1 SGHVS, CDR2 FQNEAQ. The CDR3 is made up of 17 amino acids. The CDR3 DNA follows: TGTGCCAGCAGCTTCCTGGCGGGGGGGCCGTCCTACAATGAGCAGTTCTTC. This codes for CASSFLAGGPSYNEQFF.

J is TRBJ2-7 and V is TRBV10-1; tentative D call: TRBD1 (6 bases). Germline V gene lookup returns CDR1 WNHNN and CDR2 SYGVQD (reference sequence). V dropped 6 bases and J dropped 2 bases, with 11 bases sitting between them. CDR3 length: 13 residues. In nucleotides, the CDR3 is TGCGCCAGCAGGGACAGCAACCCCTACGAGCAGTACTTC. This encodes CASRDSNPYEQYF.

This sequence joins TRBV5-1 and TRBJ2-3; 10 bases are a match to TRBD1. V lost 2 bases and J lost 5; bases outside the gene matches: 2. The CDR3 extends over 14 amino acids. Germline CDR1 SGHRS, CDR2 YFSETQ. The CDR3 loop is CASSLRTGGDTQYF. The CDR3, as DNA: TGCGCCAGCAGCTTACGGACAGGGGGAGATACGCAGTATTTT. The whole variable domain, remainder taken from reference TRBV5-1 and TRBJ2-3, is KAGVTQTPRYLIKTRGQQVTLSCSPISGHRSVSWYQQTPGQGLQFLFEYFSETQRNKGNFPGRFSGRQFSNSRSEMNVSTLELGDSALYLCASSLRTGGDTQYFGPGTRLTVL.

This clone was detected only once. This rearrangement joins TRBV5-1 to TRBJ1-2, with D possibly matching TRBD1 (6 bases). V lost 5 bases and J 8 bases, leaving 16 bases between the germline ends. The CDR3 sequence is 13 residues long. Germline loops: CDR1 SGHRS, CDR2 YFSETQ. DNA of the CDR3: TGCGCCAGCAGAAGACAGGATGCCATGGGCTACACCTTC. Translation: CASRRQDAMGYTF. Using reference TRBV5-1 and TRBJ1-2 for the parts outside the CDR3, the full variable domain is KAGVTQTPRYLIKTRGQQVTLSCSPISGHRSVSWYQQTPGQGLQFLFEYFSETQRNKGNFPGRFSGRQFSNSRSEMNVSTLELGDSALYLCASRRQDAMGYTFGSGTRLTVV.